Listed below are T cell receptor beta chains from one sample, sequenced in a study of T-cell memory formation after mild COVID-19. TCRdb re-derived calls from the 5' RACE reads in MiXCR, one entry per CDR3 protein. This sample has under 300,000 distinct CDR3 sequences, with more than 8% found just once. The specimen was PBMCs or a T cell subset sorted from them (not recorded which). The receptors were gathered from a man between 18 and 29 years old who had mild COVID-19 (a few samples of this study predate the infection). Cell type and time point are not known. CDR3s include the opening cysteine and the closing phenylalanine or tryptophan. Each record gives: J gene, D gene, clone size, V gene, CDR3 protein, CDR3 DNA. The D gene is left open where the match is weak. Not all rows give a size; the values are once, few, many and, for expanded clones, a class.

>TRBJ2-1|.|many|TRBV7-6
CASSFGLGSYNEQFF
TGTGCCAGCAGCTTCGGGCTGGGCTCCTACAATGAGCAGTTCTTC
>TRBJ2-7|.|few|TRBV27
CASSYQSSYEQYF
TGTGCCAGCAGTTACCAAAGCTCCTACGAGCAGTACTTC
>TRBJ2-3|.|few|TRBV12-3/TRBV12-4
CAITRGALSTDTQYF
TGTGCCATCACTCGGGGGGCTCTTAGCACAGATACGCAGTATTTT
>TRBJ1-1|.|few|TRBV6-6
CASSYGTLNTEAFF
TGTGCCAGCAGTTATGGGACATTGAACACTGAAGCTTTCTTT
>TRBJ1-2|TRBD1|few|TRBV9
CASSPSGQTYYGYTF
TGTGCCAGCAGCCCCTCGGGACAGACCTACTATGGCTACACCTTC
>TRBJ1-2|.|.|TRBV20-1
CSASTSQGWYGYTF
TGCAGTGCTAGTACCTCTCAGGGCTGGTATGGCTACACCTTC
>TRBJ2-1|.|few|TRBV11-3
CASSLGGGGSHNEQFF
TGTGCCAGCAGCCTTGGGGGGGGCGGGAGTCACAATGAGCAGTTCTTC
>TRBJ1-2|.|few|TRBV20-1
CSAPEGITNYGYTF
TGCAGTGCGCCGGAGGGGATTACTAACTATGGCTACACCTTC
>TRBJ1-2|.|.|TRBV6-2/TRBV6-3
CASMPTGNYGYTF
TGTGCCAGCATGCCTACAGGGAACTATGGCTACACCTTC
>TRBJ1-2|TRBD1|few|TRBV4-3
CASSQEPYKGAHGYTF
TGCGCCAGCAGCCAAGAGCCTTACAAGGGGGCCCATGGCTACACCTTC
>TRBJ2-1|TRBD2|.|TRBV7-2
CASSLVGGGAYNEQFF
TGTGCCAGCAGCTTAGTCGGCGGGGGGGCCTACAATGAGCAGTTCTTC
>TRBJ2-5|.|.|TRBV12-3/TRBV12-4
CASSLIWYGETQYF
TGTGCCAGCAGTTTAATCTGGTATGGGGAGACCCAGTACTTC
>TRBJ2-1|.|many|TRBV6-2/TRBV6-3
CASSYRGFAYNEQFF
TGTGCCAGCAGTTACAGGGGCTTCGCCTACAATGAGCAGTTCTTC
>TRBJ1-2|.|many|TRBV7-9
CASSLRDYYGYTF
TGTGCCAGCAGCTTAAGGGATTACTATGGCTACACCTTC
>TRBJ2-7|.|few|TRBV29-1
CSVFGGTSSYEQYF
TGCAGCGTTTTCGGAGGCACCAGCTCCTACGAGCAGTACTTC
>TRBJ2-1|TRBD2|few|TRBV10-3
CAISSRGGAYNEQFF
TGTGCCATCAGTTCCCGGGGGGGGGCCTACAATGAGCAGTTCTTC
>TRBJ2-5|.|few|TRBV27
CASSLRQEETQYF
TGTGCCAGCAGTTTAAGGCAGGAAGAGACCCAGTACTTC